The 27 T cell receptor beta chains listed next were all sequenced from one sample in a study of beta chain features in type 1 diabetes. cDNA synthesis used the whole RNA isolate, giving expressed TCRB sequences. TCRdb's table, derived via immunoSEQ multiplex PCR, lists solely in-frame clones and lacks some. The sample lists around 450,000 clones, more than 9.5% occurring once. The sequenced sample consisted of naive CD4+ T cells from blood. These receptors were taken from a woman between 18 and 30 years old in good health.

V and J are TRBV9 and TRBJ2-1; 11 bases line up with TRBD2. With 2 bases clipped from V and 2 bases from J, the junction kept 0 bases outside the gene matches. Looked up from germline, CDR1 is SGDLS and CDR2 is YYNGEE. CDR3 length: 15 amino acids. The CDR3: CASSVSGRAYNEQFF. CDR3 bases: TGTGCCAGCAGCGTTAGCGGGAGGGCCTACAATGAGCAGTTCTTC.

This clone has more than one count but fewer than ten. The CDR3 region is CASSPGSDTGELFF. CDR3 DNA sequence: TGTGCCAGCTCACCCGGGTCTGACACCGGGGAGCTGTTTTTT. This chain connects TRBV18 to TRBJ2-2; no clear D gene. V was clipped by 3 bases and J by 3 bases, with 8 bases between them. The length of the CDR3 is 14 residues. Germline CDR1 reads KGHSH; CDR2 reads LQKENI.

This clone occurred a few times. The V gene is TRBV29-1, the J gene TRBJ1-1; no reliable D call. The CDR3 spans 12 residues. Germline CDR1 and CDR2: SQVTM and ANQGSEA. With 7 bases removed from V and 0 bases from J, the gap between germline ends came to 9 bases. In DNA form, the CDR3 reads TGCAGCGCCCAGCTTCTGAACACTGAAGCTTTCTTT. It yields the protein CSAQLLNTEAFF.

The chain links TRBV6-1 to TRBJ2-1, with 8 bases identical to TRBD2. Germline CDR1 MNHNS, CDR2 SASEGT. J gave up 14 bases and V 5 bases, and 14 bases lay outside the gene matches. The CDR3 extends over 14 amino acids. The CDR3 DNA reads TGTGCCAGCAGTAACCGTCTTAGCGGGGACGGGGAGTTCTTC. Translated, it gives CASSNRLSGDGEFF.

This clone was seen a handful of times. V and J are TRBV30 and TRBJ2-7; perhaps TRBD1 as D (7 bases). The CDR3 runs 15 residues. Germline-derived CDR1 and CDR2 are GTSNPN and SVGIG (reference sequence). V shed 1 base and J shed 7 bases, with 20 bases lying between them. The CDR3 loop reads CAWSGKQGRSGEQYF. The CDR3 DNA is TGTGCCTGGAGTGGAAAACAGGGGAGGTCGGGAGAGCAGTACTTC.

Turning to this clone: One junction end does not reproduce the germline sequence, and a read error may be involved. This chain links TRBV11-2 with TRBJ2-4; D is uncertain. This CDR3 contains 8 residues. Germline values: CDR1 SGHAT, CDR2 FQNNGV. This chain's CDR3 is CASIQARF. CDR3 in DNA: TGTGCCAGCATCCAGGCCAGGTTC.

To note about this clone: Distinct nucleotide sequences in the sample also encode this CDR3. This chain uses TRBV5-1 with TRBJ2-3, with D possibly matching TRBD1 (5 bases). The CDR3 consists of 14 residues. Between the trimmed V and J ends, which lost 0 bases and 0 bases, there was a span of 5 bases. CDR1 is SGHRS and CDR2 is YFSETQ in the germline V gene. This chain's CDR3 is CASSLGQSTDTQYF. The CDR3 nucleotides are TGCGCCAGCAGCTTGGGACAGAGCACAGATACGCAGTATTTT.

V usage is TRBV7-6 and J usage is TRBJ2-5; 7 bases map to TRBD2. The CDR3 extends over 13 amino acids. CDR1 and CDR2 from the germline V gene are SGHVS and FNYEAQ. With V trimmed by 8 bases and J by 5 bases, 8 bases remained unmatched. CDR3: CASGTLGGETQYF. The CDR3 bases are TGTGCCAGCGGCACTCTCGGGGGGGAGACCCAGTACTTC.

The sample holds a few counts of this clone. CDR3 DNA: TGCGCCAGCAGCGCCCAATACGAGCAGTACTTC. Its translation is CASSAQYEQYF. This rearrangement joins TRBV5-1 to TRBJ2-7; D ambiguous. This CDR3 spans 11 amino acids. The V and J ends lost 4 bases and 4 bases respectively, with 6 bases between them. Germline-derived CDR1 and CDR2 are SGHRS and YFSETQ.

This rearrangement joins TRBV5-6 to TRBJ1-5; possibly TRBD1 for D (6 bases). Trimming pared 5 bases from V and 5 bases from J, leaving 14 bases between. The CDR3 is 14 residues long. The germline V gene encodes CDR1 SGHDT and CDR2 YYEEEE. The DNA for the CDR3 is TGTGCCAGCAGTCGCACAGGGCTACATCAGCCCCAGCATTTT. It specifies CASSRTGLHQPQHF. Using reference TRBV5-6 and TRBJ1-5 for the parts outside the CDR3, the full variable domain is DAGVTQSPTHLIKTRGQQVTLRCSPKSGHDTVSWYQQALGQGPQFIFQYYEEEERQRGNFPDRFSGHQFPNYSSELNVNALLLGDSALYLCASSRTGLHQPQHFGDGTRLSIL.

The rearrangement joins TRBV6-5 to TRBJ2-3; 7 bases match TRBD2. The CDR3 runs to 14 residues. With V trimmed by 7 bases and J by 3 bases, 7 bases remained unmatched. CDR1 is MNHEY and CDR2 is SVGAGI in the germline V gene. The CDR3 region is CASTKREITDTQYF. In DNA form, the CDR3 reads TGTGCCAGCACCAAGCGGGAAATAACAGATACGCAGTATTTT.

This clone appeared a few times. The chain joins TRBV7-2 to TRBJ1-1; perhaps TRBD1 as D (6 bases). The CDR3 has 15 amino acids. Germline V gene lookup returns CDR1 SGHTA and CDR2 FQGNSA. The V end lost 5 bases, the J end lost 6 bases, and 19 bases lay between the germline ends. The CDR3 reads CASSTLGTPYAEAFF. The CDR3 DNA follows: TGTGCCAGCAGCACCCTCGGGACACCCTACGCTGAAGCTTTCTTT.

The gene calls are TRBV5-1 and TRBJ2-3; D not resolved. Germline V gene lookup returns CDR1 SGHRS and CDR2 YFSETQ. V lost 0 bases and J 0 bases, leaving 5 bases between the germline ends. This CDR3 is built from 14 residues. Here the CDR3 DNA reads TGCGCCAGCAGCTTGGATAGGAGCACAGATACGCAGTATTTT. Its protein is CASSLDRSTDTQYF.

This clone showed up just a few times. This chain uses TRBV7-2 with TRBJ1-2; 9 bases are a match to TRBD1. V lost 5 bases, J lost 3 bases, and 7 bases stayed unmatched. Looked up from germline, CDR1 is SGHTA and CDR2 is FQGNSA. There are 15 residues in the CDR3. The CDR3 nucleotides are TGTGCCAGCAGCCTCCGAAGACAGGGGGACTATGGCTACACCTTC. Its protein is CASSLRRQGDYGYTF.

This chain connects TRBV2 to TRBJ2-3; tentative D call: TRBD2 (6 bases). The CDR3 runs to 14 residues. Germline CDR1 is SNHLY and CDR2 is FYNNEI. Trimming stripped 3 bases from V and 4 bases from J, with 11 bases between. The CDR3 DNA sequence: TGTGCCAGCAGTGAGGGACGACTAGCAGATACGCAGTATTTT. It encodes CASSEGRLADTQYF.

The sample holds a few counts of this clone. The chain uses TRBV29-1 and TRBJ1-2; D possibly corresponds to TRBD1 (6 bases). The germline V gene encodes CDR1 SQVTM and CDR2 ANQGSEA. The CDR3 is made up of 12 amino acids. This chain's CDR3 is CRKPRGRYGYTF. CDR3 nucleotide sequence: TGCAGGAAACCCAGGGGCAGGTATGGCTACACCTTC.

A note on this clone: Within the sample, other DNA sequences also encode this same CDR3. V is TRBV7-3 and J is TRBJ2-1, with D unclear. This CDR3 region has 14 residues. V was pared by 5 bases and J by 3 bases, with 11 bases between. Germline V gene data show CDR1 as SGHTA and CDR2 as FQGTGA. CDR3 in DNA: TGTGCCAGCAGCCGGACGTCAGGCTACAATGAGCAGTTCTTC. Amino acids: CASSRTSGYNEQFF.

The chain has TRBV30 and TRBJ1-2, with no clear D. Germline CDR1 GTSNPN, CDR2 SVGIG (reference sequence). This CDR3 spans 13 amino acids. V lost 0 bases and J 7 bases, leaving 12 bases between the germline ends. CDR3: CAWSVRYDGGYTF. For the CDR3, the DNA is TGTGCCTGGAGTGTCCGCTATGACGGTGGCTACACCTTC.

This clone appeared a few times. In DNA form, the CDR3 reads TGTGCCAGCAGCCAAGATCGCGGTCAGCCCCAGCATTTT. Protein sequence: CASSQDRGQPQHF. The chain has TRBV4-2 and TRBJ1-5; unclear D gene. Germline V gives CDR1 LGHNA, CDR2 YNFKEQ. This CDR3 contains 13 residues. Trimming removed 0 bases from V and 6 bases from J, with 6 bases in between.

This clone was observed many times. This chain joins TRBV29-1 and TRBJ2-5; D ambiguous. The ends were cut back, 3 bases at V and 5 bases at J, with 10 bases in the middle. Germline V gene lookup returns CDR1 SQVTM and CDR2 ANQGSEA. This CDR3 spans 12 amino acids. The CDR3 DNA reads as TGCAGCGTTGATTCCGGCTACGAGACCCAGTACTTC. It translates to CSVDSGYETQYF. The full variable domain, in which reference TRBV29-1 and TRBJ2-5 provide the parts outside the CDR3, is SAVISQKPSRDICQRGTSLTIQCQVDSQVTMMFWYRQQPGQSLTLIATANQGSEATYESGFVIDKFPISRPNLTFSTLTVSNMSPEDSSIYLCSVDSGYETQYFGPGTRLLVL.

The V call is TRBV14, the J call TRBJ1-2; no firm D call. V lost 0 bases and J 8 bases, leaving 10 bases between the germline ends. The CDR3 covers 13 residues. CDR1 is SGHDN, CDR2 FVKESK, per germline. In DNA form, the CDR3 reads TGTGCCAGCAGCCAAGATGCATGGTGGGGCTACACCTTC. The encoded protein is CASSQDAWWGYTF.

The CDR3, as DNA: TGCGCCAGCAGCTTGGCAGGGTATGATAATTCACCCCTCCACTTT. Its protein product is CASSLAGYDNSPLHF. The chain has TRBV5-1 and TRBJ1-6; maybe TRBD1 (5 bases). The CDR3 has 15 residues. From germline, CDR1 is SGHRS and CDR2 YFSETQ. Deletions cut 0 bases from V and 5 bases from J, with 9 bases between.

This clone was seen more than once but under ten times. This rearrangement joins TRBV7-2 to TRBJ2-7; tentatively, D is TRBD1 (5 bases). Trimming cost V 4 bases and J 3 bases, with 16 bases left between them. Germline V gene data show CDR1 as SGHTA and CDR2 as FQGNSA. The length of the CDR3 is 15 residues. The CDR3 DNA is TGTGCCAGCAGCTCATTTTGGGCAGGGAACTACGAGCAGTACTTC. Translating it yields CASSSFWAGNYEQYF.

This clone appeared a few times. The genes are TRBV4-3 and TRBJ2-7; no clear D. Germline V gene sequence: CDR1 LGHNA, CDR2 YSLEER. Trimming cost V 3 bases and J 2 bases, with 20 bases left between them. This CDR3 is built from 17 residues. CDR3 amino acids: CASSQKYTSTIPYEQYF. The CDR3 coding sequence is TGCGCCAGCAGCCAGAAATACACCAGCACAATACCCTACGAGCAGTACTTC.

In its sample, this clone was seen a few times. This chain links TRBV5-1 with TRBJ1-6; D remains unclear. Per germline, CDR1 SGHRS and CDR2 YFSETQ. The CDR3 has 13 residues. V dropped 5 bases and J dropped 7 bases, with 10 bases sitting between them. In DNA, the CDR3 is TGCGCCAGCAGTGGGGAAGGGAATTCACCCCTCCACTTT. Its translation: CASSGEGNSPLHF.

This chain uses TRBV19 with TRBJ2-4; possibly TRBD1 or TRBD2 for D (6 bases each). The CDR3 length is 12 residues. Germline V CDR1 and CDR2: LNHDA, SQIVND (reference sequence). Trimming removed 7 bases at V and 11 bases at J, with 15 bases between. The DNA for the CDR3 is TGTGCCAGTAATCCCAGGGGAGGATTTCAGTACTTC. Translation: CASNPRGGFQYF.

This clone has just a few counts. The gene calls are TRBV9 and TRBJ2-3; D uncertain. V gave up 3 bases and J gave up 2 bases, with 10 bases separating them. The CDR3 has 14 amino acids. Germline assignment: CDR1 SGDLS and CDR2 YYNGEE. CDR3: CASSASTLTDTQYF. CDR3 in DNA: TGTGCCAGCAGCGCCTCCACTCTCACAGATACGCAGTATTTT.